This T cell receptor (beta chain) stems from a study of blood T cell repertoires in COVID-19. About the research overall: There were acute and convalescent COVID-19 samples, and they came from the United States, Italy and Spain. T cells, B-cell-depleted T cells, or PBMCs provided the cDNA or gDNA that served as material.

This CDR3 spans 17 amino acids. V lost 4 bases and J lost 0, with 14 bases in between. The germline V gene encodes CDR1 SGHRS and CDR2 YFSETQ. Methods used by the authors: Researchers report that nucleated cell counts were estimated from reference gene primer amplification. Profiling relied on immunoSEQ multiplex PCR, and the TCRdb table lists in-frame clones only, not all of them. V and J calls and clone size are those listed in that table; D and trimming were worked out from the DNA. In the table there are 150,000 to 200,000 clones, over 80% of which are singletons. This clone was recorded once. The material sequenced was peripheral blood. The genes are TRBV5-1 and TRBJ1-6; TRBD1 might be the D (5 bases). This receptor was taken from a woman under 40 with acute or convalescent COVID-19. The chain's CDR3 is CASSPGGPTSYNSPLHF. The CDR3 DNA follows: TGCGCCAGCAGCCCGGGGGGACCTACCTCCTATAATTCACCCCTCCACTTT.